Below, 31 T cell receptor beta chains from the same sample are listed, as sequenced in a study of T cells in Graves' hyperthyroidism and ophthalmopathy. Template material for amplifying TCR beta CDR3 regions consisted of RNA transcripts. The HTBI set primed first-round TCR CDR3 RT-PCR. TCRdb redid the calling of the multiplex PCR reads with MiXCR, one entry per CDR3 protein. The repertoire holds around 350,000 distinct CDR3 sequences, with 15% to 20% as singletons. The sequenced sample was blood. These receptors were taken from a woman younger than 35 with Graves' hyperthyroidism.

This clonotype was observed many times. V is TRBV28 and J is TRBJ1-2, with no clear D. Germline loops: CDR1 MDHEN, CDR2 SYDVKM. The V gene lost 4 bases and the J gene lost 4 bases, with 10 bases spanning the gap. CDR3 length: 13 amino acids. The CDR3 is CASSSDLGYGYTF. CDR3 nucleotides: TGTGCCAGCAGTTCCGACCTGGGCTATGGCTACACCTTC.

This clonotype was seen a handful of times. The CDR3 nucleotides are TGTGCCAGCAGCGAAGGCCCGGGACAGTACCACTATGGCTACACCTTC. The encoded protein is CASSEGPGQYHYGYTF. The chain carries TRBV9 and TRBJ1-2; 7 positions agree with TRBD1. The V gene end was trimmed by 3 bases and the J gene end by 3 bases; junction bases not matched to a gene: 11. This CDR3 contains 16 residues. Germline loops: CDR1 SGDLS, CDR2 YYNGEE.

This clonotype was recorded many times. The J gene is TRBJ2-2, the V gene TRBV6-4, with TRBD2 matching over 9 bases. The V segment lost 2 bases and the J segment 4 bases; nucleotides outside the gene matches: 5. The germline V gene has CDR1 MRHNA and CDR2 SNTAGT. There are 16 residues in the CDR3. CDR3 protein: CASSDGETSGTGELFF. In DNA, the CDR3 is TGTGCCAGCAGTGACGGCGAGACTAGCGGCACCGGGGAGCTGTTTTTT.

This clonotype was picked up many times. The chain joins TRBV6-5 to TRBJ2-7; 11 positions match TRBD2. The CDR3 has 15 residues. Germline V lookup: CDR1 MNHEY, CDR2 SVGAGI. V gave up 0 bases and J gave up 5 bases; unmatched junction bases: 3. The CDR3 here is CASSYSGSGGDEQYF. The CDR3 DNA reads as TGTGCCAGCAGTTACTCCGGTAGCGGGGGGGACGAGCAGTACTTC.

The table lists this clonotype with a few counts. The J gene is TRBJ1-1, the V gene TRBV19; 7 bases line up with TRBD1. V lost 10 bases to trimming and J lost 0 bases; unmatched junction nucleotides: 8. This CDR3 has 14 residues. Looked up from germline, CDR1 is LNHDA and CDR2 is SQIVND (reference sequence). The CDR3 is CATSPGQLNTEAFF. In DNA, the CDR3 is TGTGCCACCTCTCCGGGACAGTTGAACACTGAAGCTTTCTTT. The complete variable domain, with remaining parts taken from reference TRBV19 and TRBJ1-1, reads DGGITQSPKYLFRKEGQNVTLSCEQNLNHDAMYWYRQDPGQGLRLIYYSQIVNDFQKGDIAEGYSVSREKKESFPLTVTSAQKNPTAFYLCATSPGQLNTEAFFGQGTRLTVV.

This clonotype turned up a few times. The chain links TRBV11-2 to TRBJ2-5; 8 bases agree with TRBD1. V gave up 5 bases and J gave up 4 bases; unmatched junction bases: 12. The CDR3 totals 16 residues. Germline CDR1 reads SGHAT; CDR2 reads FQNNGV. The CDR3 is CASSEITQGARETQYF. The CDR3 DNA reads TGTGCCAGCAGCGAAATCACTCAGGGGGCCCGAGAGACCCAGTACTTC.

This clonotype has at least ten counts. In DNA form, the CDR3 reads TGTGCCAGCAGTTACTCTTTTGCCGTGGGCTATGGCTACACCTTC. Translation: CASSYSFAVGYGYTF. The chain recombines TRBV6-5 with TRBJ1-2, with D uncertain. Trimming shortened V by 0 bases and J by 4 bases, and 12 bases separated the two germline ends. This CDR3 has 15 amino acids. Germline V lookup: CDR1 MNHEY, CDR2 SVGAGI.

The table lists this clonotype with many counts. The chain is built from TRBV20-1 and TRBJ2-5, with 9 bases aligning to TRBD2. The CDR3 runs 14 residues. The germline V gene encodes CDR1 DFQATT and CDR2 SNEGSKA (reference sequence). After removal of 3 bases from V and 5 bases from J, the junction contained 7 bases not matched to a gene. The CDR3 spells CSASRAGGRETQYF. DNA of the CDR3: TGCAGTGCTAGTCGAGCGGGGGGCCGGGAGACCCAGTACTTC.

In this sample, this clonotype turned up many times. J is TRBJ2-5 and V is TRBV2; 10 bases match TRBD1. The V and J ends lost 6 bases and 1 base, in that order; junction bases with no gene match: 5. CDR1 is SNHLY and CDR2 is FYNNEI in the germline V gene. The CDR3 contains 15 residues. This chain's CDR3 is CASSSDRGSQETQYF. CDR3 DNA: TGTGCCAGCAGCTCGGACAGGGGGAGCCAAGAGACCCAGTACTTC.

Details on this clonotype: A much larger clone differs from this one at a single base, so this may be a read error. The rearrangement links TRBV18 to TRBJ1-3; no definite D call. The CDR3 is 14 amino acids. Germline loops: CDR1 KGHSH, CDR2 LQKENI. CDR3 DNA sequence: TGTGCCAGCTCAACAAGACAAGCTGGAAACACCGTATATTTT. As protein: CASSTRQAGNTVYF.

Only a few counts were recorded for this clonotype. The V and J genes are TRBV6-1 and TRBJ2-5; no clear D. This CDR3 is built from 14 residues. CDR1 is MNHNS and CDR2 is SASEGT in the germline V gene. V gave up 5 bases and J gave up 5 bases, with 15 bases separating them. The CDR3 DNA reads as TGTGCCAGCAGTAGGACCGGAGTCTTGGAGACCCAGTACTTC. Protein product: CASSRTGVLETQYF.

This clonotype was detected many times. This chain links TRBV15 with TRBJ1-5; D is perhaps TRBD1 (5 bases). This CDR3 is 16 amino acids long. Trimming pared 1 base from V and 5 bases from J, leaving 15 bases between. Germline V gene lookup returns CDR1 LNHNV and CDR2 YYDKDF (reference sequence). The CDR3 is CATSRVRVFGDQPQHF. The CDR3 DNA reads TGTGCCACCAGCAGAGTCAGGGTTTTCGGGGATCAGCCCCAGCATTTT.

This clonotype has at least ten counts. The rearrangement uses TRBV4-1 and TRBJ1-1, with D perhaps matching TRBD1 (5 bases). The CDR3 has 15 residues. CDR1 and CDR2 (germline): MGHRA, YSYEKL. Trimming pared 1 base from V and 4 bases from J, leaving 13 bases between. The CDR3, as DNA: TGCGCCAGCAGCCAAGCAGACGGGGCGATCACTGAAGCTTTCTTT. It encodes CASSQADGAITEAFF.

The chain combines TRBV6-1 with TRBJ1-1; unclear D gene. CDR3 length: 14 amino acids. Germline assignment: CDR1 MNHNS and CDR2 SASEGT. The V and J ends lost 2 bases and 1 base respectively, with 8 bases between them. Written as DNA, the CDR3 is TGTGCCAGCAGTGAAAAGTATGGGAACACTGAAGCTTTCTTT. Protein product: CASSEKYGNTEAFF.

The chain's CDR3 is CASSPMDGIGYGYTF. CDR3 nucleotide sequence: TGTGCCAGCTCACCAATGGACGGGATAGGGTATGGCTACACCTTC. The chain links TRBV18 to TRBJ1-2, with D unresolved. Germline V gene sequence: CDR1 KGHSH, CDR2 LQKENI. This CDR3 contains 15 residues. Trimming shortened V by 2 bases and J by 5 bases, and 15 bases separated the two germline ends.

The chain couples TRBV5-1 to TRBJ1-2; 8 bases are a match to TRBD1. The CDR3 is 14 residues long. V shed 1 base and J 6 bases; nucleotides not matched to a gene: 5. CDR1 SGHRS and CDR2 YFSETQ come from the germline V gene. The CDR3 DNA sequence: TGCGCCAGCAGCTTGACAGGGGGTGAGGATGGCTACACCTTC. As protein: CASSLTGGEDGYTF.

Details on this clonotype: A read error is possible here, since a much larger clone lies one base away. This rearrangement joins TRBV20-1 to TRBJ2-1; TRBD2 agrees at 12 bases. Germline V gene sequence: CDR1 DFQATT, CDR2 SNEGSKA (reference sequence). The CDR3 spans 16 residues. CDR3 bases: TGCAGTGAATCTAGCGGGGGGGCCAGCTCCTACAATGAGAAGTTCTTC. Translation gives CSESSGGASSYNEKFF.

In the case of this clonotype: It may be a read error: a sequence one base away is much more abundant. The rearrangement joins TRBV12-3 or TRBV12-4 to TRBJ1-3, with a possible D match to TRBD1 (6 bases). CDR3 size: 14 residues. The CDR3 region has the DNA TGTGCCAGCAGTTTATTACAGGGTGGAAACATCATATATTTT. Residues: CASSLLQGGNIIYF.

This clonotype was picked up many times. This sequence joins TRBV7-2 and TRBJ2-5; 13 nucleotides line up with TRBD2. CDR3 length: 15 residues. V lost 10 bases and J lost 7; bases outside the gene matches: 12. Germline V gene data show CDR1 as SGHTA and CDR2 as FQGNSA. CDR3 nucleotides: TGTGCCATTCTCCCGGGACTAGCGGGGTCCGGGACCCAGTACTTC. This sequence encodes CAILPGLAGSGTQYF.

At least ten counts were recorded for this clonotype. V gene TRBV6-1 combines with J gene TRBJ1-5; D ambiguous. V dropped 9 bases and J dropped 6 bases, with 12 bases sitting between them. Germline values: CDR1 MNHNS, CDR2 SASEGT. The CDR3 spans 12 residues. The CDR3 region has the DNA TGTGCCAGGGGCGGGGAGGGTCAGCCCCAGCATTTT. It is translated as CARGGEGQPQHF.

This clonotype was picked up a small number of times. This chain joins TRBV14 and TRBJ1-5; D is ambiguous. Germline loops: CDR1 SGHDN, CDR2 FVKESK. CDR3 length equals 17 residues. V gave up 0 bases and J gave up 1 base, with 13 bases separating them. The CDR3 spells CASSQDLVTDSNQPQHF. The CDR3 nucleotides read TGTGCCAGCAGCCAAGATCTGGTGACCGACAGCAATCAGCCCCAGCATTTT.

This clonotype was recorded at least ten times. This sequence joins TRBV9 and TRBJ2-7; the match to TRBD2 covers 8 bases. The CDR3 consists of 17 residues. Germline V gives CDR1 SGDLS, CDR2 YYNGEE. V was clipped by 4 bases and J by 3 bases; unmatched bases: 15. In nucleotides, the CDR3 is TGTGCCAGCAGCCCGCGGGGGGATCTACGTCCGCACTACGAGCAGTACTTC. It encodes CASSPRGDLRPHYEQYF. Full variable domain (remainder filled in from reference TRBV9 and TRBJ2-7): DSGVTQTPKHLITATGQRVTLRCSPRSGDLSVYWYQQSLDQGLQFLIQYYNGEERAKGNILERFSAQQFPDLHSELNLSSLELGDSALYFCASSPRGDLRPHYEQYFGPGTRLTVT.

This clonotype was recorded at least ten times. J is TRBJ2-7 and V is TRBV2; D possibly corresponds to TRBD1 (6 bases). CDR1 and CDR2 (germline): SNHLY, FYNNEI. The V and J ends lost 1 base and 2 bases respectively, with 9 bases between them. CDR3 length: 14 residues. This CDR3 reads CASSEGQVTYEQYF. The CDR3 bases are TGTGCCAGCAGTGAAGGACAGGTCACCTACGAGCAGTACTTC.

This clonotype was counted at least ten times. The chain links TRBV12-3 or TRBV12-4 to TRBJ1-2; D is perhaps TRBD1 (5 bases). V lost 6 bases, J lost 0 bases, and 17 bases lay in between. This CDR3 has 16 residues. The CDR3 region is CASRSRGRATNYGYTF. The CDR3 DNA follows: TGTGCCAGCAGAAGTAGGGGCAGGGCCACTAACTATGGCTACACCTTC.

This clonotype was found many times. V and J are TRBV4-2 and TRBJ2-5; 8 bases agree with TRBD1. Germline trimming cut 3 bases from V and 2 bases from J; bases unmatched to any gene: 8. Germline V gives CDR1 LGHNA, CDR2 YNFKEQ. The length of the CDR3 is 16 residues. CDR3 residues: CASSQASRGLQETQYF. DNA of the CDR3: TGTGCCAGCAGCCAGGCCTCCAGGGGGCTACAAGAGACCCAGTACTTC.

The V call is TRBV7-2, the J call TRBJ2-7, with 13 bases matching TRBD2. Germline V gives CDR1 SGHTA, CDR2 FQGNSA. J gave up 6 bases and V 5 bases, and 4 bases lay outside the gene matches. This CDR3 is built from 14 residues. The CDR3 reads CASSLGLAGAEQYF. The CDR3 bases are TGTGCCAGCAGCCTCGGACTAGCGGGGGCCGAGCAGTACTTC.

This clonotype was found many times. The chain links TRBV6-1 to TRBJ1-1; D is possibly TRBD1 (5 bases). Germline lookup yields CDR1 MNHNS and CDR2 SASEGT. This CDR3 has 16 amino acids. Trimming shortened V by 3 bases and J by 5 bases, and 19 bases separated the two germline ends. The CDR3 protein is CASSEKGGAGRTEAFF. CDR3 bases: TGTGCCAGCAGTGAGAAGGGTGGAGCGGGGCGAACTGAAGCTTTCTTT.

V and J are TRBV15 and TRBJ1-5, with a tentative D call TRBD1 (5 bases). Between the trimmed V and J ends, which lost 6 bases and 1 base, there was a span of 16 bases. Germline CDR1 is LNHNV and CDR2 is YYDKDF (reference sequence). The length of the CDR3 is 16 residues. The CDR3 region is CATRRRQGPSNQPQHF. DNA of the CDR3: TGTGCCACCAGGCGCCGCCAGGGTCCAAGCAATCAGCCCCAGCATTTT.

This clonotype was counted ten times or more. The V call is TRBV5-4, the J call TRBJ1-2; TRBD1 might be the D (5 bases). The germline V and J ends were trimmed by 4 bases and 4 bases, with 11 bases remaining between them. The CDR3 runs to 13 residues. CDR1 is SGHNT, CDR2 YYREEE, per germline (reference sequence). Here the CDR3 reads CASSQDTPYGYTF. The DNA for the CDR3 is TGTGCCAGCAGCCAGGACACCCCCTATGGCTACACCTTC.

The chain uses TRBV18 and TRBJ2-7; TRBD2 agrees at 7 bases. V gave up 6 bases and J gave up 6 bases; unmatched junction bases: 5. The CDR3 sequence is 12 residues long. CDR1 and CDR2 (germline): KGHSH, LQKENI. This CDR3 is CASSEGRAEQYF. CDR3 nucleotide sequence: TGTGCCAGCTCGGAAGGGAGGGCCGAGCAGTACTTC.

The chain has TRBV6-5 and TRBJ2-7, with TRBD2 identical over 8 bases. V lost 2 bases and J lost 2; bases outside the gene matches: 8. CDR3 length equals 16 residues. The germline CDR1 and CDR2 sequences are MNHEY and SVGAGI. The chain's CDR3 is CASSYTQSGGPYEQYF. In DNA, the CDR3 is TGTGCCAGCAGTTACACCCAGTCGGGAGGGCCCTACGAGCAGTACTTC.